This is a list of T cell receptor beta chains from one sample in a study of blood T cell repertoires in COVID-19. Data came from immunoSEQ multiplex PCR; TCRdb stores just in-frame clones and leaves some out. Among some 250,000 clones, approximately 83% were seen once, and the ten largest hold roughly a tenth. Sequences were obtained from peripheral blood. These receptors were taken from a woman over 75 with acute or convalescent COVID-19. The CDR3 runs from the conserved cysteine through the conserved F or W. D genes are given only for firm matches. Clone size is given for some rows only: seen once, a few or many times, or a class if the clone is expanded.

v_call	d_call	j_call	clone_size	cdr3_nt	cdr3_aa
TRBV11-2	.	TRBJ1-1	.	TGTGCCAGCAGCCCAACCCCAGGGTTGGCTGAAGCTTTCTTT	CASSPTPGLAEAFF
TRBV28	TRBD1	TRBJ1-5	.	TGTGCCAGCAGTTTTCGGACAGGGGGGGCAAATCAGCCCCAGCATTTT	CASSFRTGGANQPQHF
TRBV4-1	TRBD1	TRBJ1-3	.	TGCGCCAGCAGCCGAGAAACAAACAGGGGGGAGCCCGGGGGCACCATATATTTT	CASSRETNRGEPGGTIYF
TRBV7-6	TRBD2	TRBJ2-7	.	TGTGCCAGCAGCTTAATTTCCCTCTCCGGGACTAGCTTTCCTGCCGAGCAGTACTTC	CASSLISLSGTSFPAEQYF
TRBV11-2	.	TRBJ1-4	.	TGTGCCAGCAGCCCGAGGTGGGGGGGCAGTGAAAAACTGTTTTTT	CASSPRWGGSEKLFF
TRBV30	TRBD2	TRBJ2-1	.	TGTGCCTGGACGGGACTATACAATGAGCAGTTCTTC	CAWTGLYNEQFF
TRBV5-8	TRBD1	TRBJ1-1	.	TGTGCCAGCAGCCCCCGGGACAGGTGGAACACTGAAGCTTTCTTT	CASSPRDRWNTEAFF
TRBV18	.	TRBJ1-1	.	TGTGCCAGCTCAAACCGGGACACTGAAGCTTTCTTT	CASSNRDTEAFF
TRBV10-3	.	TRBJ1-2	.	TGTGCCATCAGTGAACGGACAAGCTATGGCTACACCTTC	CAISERTSYGYTF
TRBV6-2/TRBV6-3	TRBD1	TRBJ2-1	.	TGTGCCAGCAGCAAATCGGGACAGGGGGGCTACAATGAGCAGTTCTTC	CASSKSGQGGYNEQFF
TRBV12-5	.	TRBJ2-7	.	TGTGCTAGTGGTTTTTTGGGGTACAGGGACGAGCAGTACTTC	CASGFLGYRDEQYF
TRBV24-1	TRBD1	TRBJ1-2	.	TGTGCCACCAGTGATTTCCGACAGGGGGATTCTAACTATGGCTACACCTTC	CATSDFRQGDSNYGYTF
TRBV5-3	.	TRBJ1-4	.	TGTGCCAGAGAAAGCTTTTGTGAAAAACTGTTTTTT	CARESFCEKLFF
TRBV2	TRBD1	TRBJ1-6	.	TGTGCCAGCAGCGGGACAGTTATGTATAATTCACCCCTCCACTTT	CASSGTVMYNSPLHF
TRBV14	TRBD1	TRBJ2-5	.	TGTGCCAGCAGCCTAAGGACAGGGGGCGCTGAGACCCAGTACTTC	CASSLRTGGAETQYF
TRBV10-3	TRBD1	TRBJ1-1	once	TGTGCCGCCAAAGACAGGGGGCGGGCTGAAGCTTTCTTT	CAAKDRGRAEAFF
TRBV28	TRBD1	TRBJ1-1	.	TGTGCCAGCAGTCTACAGGGGACCACTGAAGCTTTCTTT	CASSLQGTTEAFF
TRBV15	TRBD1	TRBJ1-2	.	TGTGCCACCAGCAGAGATGGACAGGGGGAAGGCTACACCTTC	CATSRDGQGEGYTF
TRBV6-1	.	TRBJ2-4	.	TGTGCCAGCAGTGAAGGACAGATAGCCAAAAACATTCAGTACTTC	CASSEGQIAKNIQYF
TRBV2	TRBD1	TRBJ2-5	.	TGTGCCAGCAGGGGACAGGAGATAACCCTCCAAGAGACCCAGTACTTC	CASRGQEITLQETQYF
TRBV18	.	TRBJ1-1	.	TGTGCCAGCTCACCACGGGTAGAGGGGAACACTGAAGCTTTCTTT	CASSPRVEGNTEAFF
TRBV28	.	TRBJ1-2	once	TGTGCCAGCAAGGATGGAGGCCATGGCTACACCTTC	CASKDGGHGYTF
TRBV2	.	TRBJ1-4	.	TGTGCCAGCACCAGGGGAAGGCTATCTAATGAAAAACTGTTTTTT	CASTRGRLSNEKLFF
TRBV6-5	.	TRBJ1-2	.	TGTGCCAGCAGTTACTCAACCTCACTAGCTAACTATGGCTACACCTTC	CASSYSTSLANYGYTF
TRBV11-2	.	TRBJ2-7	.	TGTGCCAGCAGTCGTGTTTCAACCCTCGTCGGTTACGAGCAGTACTTC	CASSRVSTLVGYEQYF
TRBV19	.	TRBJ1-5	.	TGTGCCAGTAGTTCACAGGGTAGCAATCAGCCCCAGCATTTT	CASSSQGSNQPQHF
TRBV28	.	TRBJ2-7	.	TGTGCCAGCAGGATCCGGGGTAGTGAGCAGTACTTC	CASRIRGSEQYF
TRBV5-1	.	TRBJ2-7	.	TGCGCCAGCAGCCCGAGCTCCTACGAGCAGTACTTC	CASSPSSYEQYF
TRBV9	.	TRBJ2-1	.	TGTGCCAGCAGCCCGCCAGGGGGGCAGCGGTTCTACAATGAGCAGTTCTTC	CASSPPGGQRFYNEQFF
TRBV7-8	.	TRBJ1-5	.	TGTGCCAGCAGCACCGACGGGGGAATCTCCTCACCTGGCAATCAGCCCCAGCATTTT	CASSTDGGISSPGNQPQHF
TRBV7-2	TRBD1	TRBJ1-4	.	TGTGCCAGCAGCCCCTCCCGACAGGGGAATGAAAAACTGTTTTTT	CASSPSRQGNEKLFF
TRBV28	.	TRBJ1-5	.	TGTGCCAGCACTTTGTCCCTCGGTGGCAATCAGCCCCAGCATTTT	CASTLSLGGNQPQHF
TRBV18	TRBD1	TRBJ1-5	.	TGTGCCAGCTCAGCCACAGGGGACGGCAATCAGCCCCAGCATTTT	CASSATGDGNQPQHF
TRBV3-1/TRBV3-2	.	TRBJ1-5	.	TGTGCCAGCAGCCAAGCAGATCAGCCCCAGCATTTT	CASSQADQPQHF
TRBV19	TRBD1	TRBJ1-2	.	TGTGCCAGTACCCCTGGGGAGGCAGGGGGTTTCTATGGCTACACCTTC	CASTPGEAGGFYGYTF
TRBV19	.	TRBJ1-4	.	TGTGCCAGTAGTATAGATCAGGGCAGACGGCCCGAAAAACTGTTTTTT	CASSIDQGRRPEKLFF
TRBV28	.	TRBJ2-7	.	TGTGCCAGCAGTTTTAACAGGGTCGAGCAGTACTTC	CASSFNRVEQYF
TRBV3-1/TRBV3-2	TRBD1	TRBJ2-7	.	TGTGCCAGCAGCCGAGGACAGGGGTACGAGCAGTACTTC	CASSRGQGYEQYF
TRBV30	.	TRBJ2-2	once	TGTGCCTGGAGATCTAGGGAGGTCACCGGGGAGCTGTTTTTT	CAWRSREVTGELFF
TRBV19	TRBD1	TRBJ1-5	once	TGTGCCAGTAGTATAGGAAGAGGGACAGGGAACAATCAGCCCCAGCATTTT	CASSIGRGTGNNQPQHF
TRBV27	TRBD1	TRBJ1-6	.	TGTGCCAGCAGTTTATCGTCGGGACAGGAATACTATAATTCACCCCTCCACTTT	CASSLSSGQEYYNSPLHF
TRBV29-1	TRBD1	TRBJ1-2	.	TGCAGCGTGGGGGACAGGGCTAAAAACTATGGCTACACCTTC	CSVGDRAKNYGYTF
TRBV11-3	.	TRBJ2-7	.	TGTGCCAGCAGCCCCTCAGAATCCTACGAGCAGTACTTC	CASSPSESYEQYF
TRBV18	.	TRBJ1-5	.	TGTGCCAGCACCGGGAGTAGCAATCAGCCCCAGCATTTT	CASTGSSNQPQHF
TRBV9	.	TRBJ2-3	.	TGTGCCAGCTCCGTCGGCCCGCGGGATACGCAGTATTTT	CASSVGPRDTQYF
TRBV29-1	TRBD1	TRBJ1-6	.	TGCAGCGCCGGGACAGGGAATTCACCCCTCCACTTT	CSAGTGNSPLHF
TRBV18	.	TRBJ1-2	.	TGTGCCAGCTCACCGATTCAGGGTACCTATGGCTACACCTTC	CASSPIQGTYGYTF
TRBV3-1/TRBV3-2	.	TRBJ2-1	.	TGTGCCAGCAGCCAAATGGGATTAGGAGGGCTTGAGCAGTTCTTC	CASSQMGLGGLEQFF
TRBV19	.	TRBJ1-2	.	TGTGCCAGTAGTCTCACAGCGGGGATACGCTATGGCTACACCTTC	CASSLTAGIRYGYTF
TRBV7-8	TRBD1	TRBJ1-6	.	TGTGCCAGCAGCTTACGGGGACAGATTAGACCAGGGGGTTCACCCCTCCACTTT	CASSLRGQIRPGGSPLHF